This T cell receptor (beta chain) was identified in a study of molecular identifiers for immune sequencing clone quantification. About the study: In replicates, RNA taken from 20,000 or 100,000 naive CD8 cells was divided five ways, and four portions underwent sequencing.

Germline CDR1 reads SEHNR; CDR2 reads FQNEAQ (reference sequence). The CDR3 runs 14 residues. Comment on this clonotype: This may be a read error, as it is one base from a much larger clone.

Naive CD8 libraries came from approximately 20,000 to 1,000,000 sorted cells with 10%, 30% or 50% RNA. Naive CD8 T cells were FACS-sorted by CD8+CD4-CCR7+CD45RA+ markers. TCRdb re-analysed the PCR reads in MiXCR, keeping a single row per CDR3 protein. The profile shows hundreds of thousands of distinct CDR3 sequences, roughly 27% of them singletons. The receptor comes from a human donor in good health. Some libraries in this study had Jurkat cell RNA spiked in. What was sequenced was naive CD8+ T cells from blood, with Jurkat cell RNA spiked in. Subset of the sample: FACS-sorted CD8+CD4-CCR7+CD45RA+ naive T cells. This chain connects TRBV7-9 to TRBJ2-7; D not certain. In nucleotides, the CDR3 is TGTGCCAGCAGCCAGACCCTCAGCTCCTACGGGCAGTACTTC. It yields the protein CASSQTLSSYGQYF.